This TCR beta chain was found in a study of T cells expressing NK-cell markers. From its re-call of the 5' RACE reads, TCRdb lists each CDR3 protein once, without DNA. This sample contains 300,000 or so distinct CDR3 sequences. The CDR3 is 15 residues long. Germline V gene lookup returns CDR1 GTSNPN and CDR2 SVGIG (reference sequence). The sequence was collected from a woman aged 18-70 years in good health. What was sequenced was blood T cells: a sorted CD56 or NKG2C T cell subset, CD4+ or CD8+ T cells, or bulk PBMC T cells (not recorded which). The rearrangement links TRBV30 to TRBJ2-3; TCRdb returns TRBD2, unconfirmable since there is no DNA. CDR3 amino acids: CAWSRSGSVTDTQYF.